The 19 T cell receptor beta chains reported below all come from one sample, sequenced in a study of T cells in Graves' hyperthyroidism and ophthalmopathy. The investigators amplified TCR beta CDR3 regions from RNA transcripts. Primed by the HTBI set, a first-round RT-PCR was run on the TCR CDR3. TCRdb recomputed calls from the multiplex PCR reads with MiXCR, one row per CDR3 protein. The top ten clones hold 15% to 20% of a sample with roughly 500,000 distinct CDR3 sequences, around 42% of them seen once. The sequencing sample was made of peripheral blood or thyroid tissue (not recorded which). The source of these receptors is an adult woman with Graves' disease, either hyperthyroidism or ophthalmopathy (not recorded which).

This clonotype was seen a few times. CDR3 DNA sequence: TGTGCCAGCACCGACAGCCCGTCAGGGATCGAGCAGTACTTC. Residues: CASTDSPSGIEQYF. The chain links TRBV28 to TRBJ2-7; possibly TRBD1 for D (5 bases). The CDR3 is made up of 14 amino acids. Germline lookup yields CDR1 MDHEN and CDR2 SYDVKM. Between the trimmed V and J ends, which lost 7 bases and 6 bases, there was a span of 19 bases.

The chain couples TRBV7-2 to TRBJ1-4, with no clear D. Germline V CDR1 and CDR2: SGHTA, FQGNSA. This CDR3 spans 13 amino acids. Trimming removed 5 bases from V and 8 bases from J, with 12 bases in between. CDR3 nucleotide sequence: TGTGCCAGCAGCCTTTGGAGTGGCGAAAAACTGTTTTTT. Translated, it gives CASSLWSGEKLFF.

This clonotype was detected ten times or more. This sequence joins TRBV5-1 and TRBJ2-7, with 7 bases fitting TRBD1. Unmatched junction bases numbered 7, after V lost 4 bases and J lost 3 bases. This CDR3 comprises 14 residues. The germline V gene has CDR1 SGHRS and CDR2 YFSETQ. CDR3 loop: CASSLLTGSYEQYF. CDR3 DNA sequence: TGCGCCAGCAGCCTCCTGACAGGGAGCTACGAGCAGTACTTC.

The chain uses TRBV7-9 and TRBJ1-4, with D tentatively TRBD1 (6 bases). This CDR3 contains 17 residues. Germline loops: CDR1 SEHNR, CDR2 FQNEAQ (reference sequence). With 1 base removed from V and 4 bases from J, the gap between germline ends came to 16 bases. The CDR3 loop reads CASSLGSRTDNNEKLFF. In DNA, the CDR3 is TGTGCCAGCAGCTTAGGCAGCAGGACAGACAATAATGAAAAACTGTTTTTT.

The rearrangement uses TRBV20-1 and TRBJ2-3; D call uncertain. The CDR3 contains 13 residues. Germline CDR1 and CDR2: DFQATT and SNEGSKA (reference sequence). The CDR3 DNA sequence: TGCAGGGCCACCCCGCCGAGCACAGATACGCAGTATTTT. Amino acids: CRATPPSTDTQYF.

The chain carries TRBV9 and TRBJ1-6, with D maybe TRBD1 (6 bases). This CDR3 contains 17 residues. V shed 4 bases and J shed 10 bases, with 24 bases lying between them. CDR1 is SGDLS, CDR2 YYNGEE, per germline. The CDR3 DNA follows: TGTGCCAGCAGCTTCCCAAAGGGGGAAGGGGCAGAATCACCCCTCCACTTT. This translates into CASSFPKGEGAESPLHF.

The table lists this clonotype with a few counts. The chain employs TRBV7-9 and TRBJ2-7; 10 positions agree with TRBD2. CDR3 length: 17 residues. Germline V gene sequence: CDR1 SEHNR, CDR2 FQNEAQ (reference sequence). V lost 2 bases, J lost 4 bases, and 11 bases stayed unmatched. CDR3 residues: CASSLRSSGSRLYEQYF. In nucleotides, the CDR3 is TGTGCCAGCAGCTTAAGGTCTAGCGGGAGCCGTTTGTACGAGCAGTACTTC.

The CDR3 bases are TGTGCCAGCAGTAGGGGTGGACGGGCAAATTCACCCCTCCACTTT. This translates into CASSRGGRANSPLHF. This chain joins TRBV12-3 or TRBV12-4 and TRBJ1-6; tentatively, D is TRBD1 (5 bases). Trimming left V 5 bases short and J 7 bases short, with 15 bases between. There are 15 residues in the CDR3.

This clonotype was detected a few times. The rearrangement uses TRBV30 and TRBJ1-2, with a possible D match to TRBD1 (5 bases). The CDR3 is 13 residues long. Trimming removed 6 bases from V and 3 bases from J, with 14 bases in between. The germline V gene has CDR1 GTSNPN and CDR2 SVGIG (reference sequence). This CDR3 reads CACPETDYYGYTF. The CDR3 coding sequence is TGTGCCTGTCCCGAGACAGACTACTATGGCTACACCTTC.

The genes are TRBV20-1 and TRBJ1-2; possibly TRBD1 for D (5 bases). The CDR3 covers 11 residues. Per germline, CDR1 DFQATT and CDR2 SNEGSKA (reference sequence). Between the trimmed V and J ends, which lost 0 bases and 8 bases, there was a span of 7 bases. The CDR3 sequence: CSAREGGGYTF. The DNA for the CDR3 is TGCAGTGCTAGAGAGGGGGGGGGCTACACCTTC.

This clonotype was seen only once. V gene TRBV2 combines with J gene TRBJ2-7, with D possibly matching TRBD1 (6 bases). Trimming took off 7 bases at V and 7 bases at J, with 14 bases between the two ends. Germline assignment: CDR1 SNHLY and CDR2 FYNNEI. This CDR3 spans 12 amino acids. The CDR3 nucleotides read TGTGCCAGCACGGACAGCTACAATGAGCAGTACTTC. Its translation: CASTDSYNEQYF.

This clonotype was picked up many times. The chain joins TRBV10-3 to TRBJ2-3, with 10 bases fitting TRBD2. The CDR3 contains 16 residues. Germline loops: CDR1 ENHRY, CDR2 SYGVKD. Unmatched junction bases numbered 12, after V lost 5 bases and J lost 7 bases. The CDR3 reads CAISTKTSGHSNTQYF. CDR3 DNA: TGTGCCATCAGTACGAAGACTAGCGGGCACTCAAATACGCAGTATTTT.

V gene TRBV28 combines with J gene TRBJ1-5; possibly TRBD1 for D (5 bases). CDR1 is MDHEN, CDR2 SYDVKM, per germline. Trimming left V 8 bases short and J 1 base short, with 18 bases between. CDR3 length: 16 residues. This CDR3 is CASLSLGDLSNQPQHF. In nucleotides, the CDR3 is TGTGCCAGCCTCTCCCTAGGGGACTTGAGCAATCAGCCCCAGCATTTT.

This chain links TRBV14 with TRBJ1-2; D possibly corresponds to TRBD1 (6 bases). Germline V gene sequence: CDR1 SGHDN, CDR2 FVKESK. The CDR3 covers 14 residues. The V end was cut by 4 bases, the J end by 3 bases, with 12 bases between. The CDR3 DNA sequence: TGTGCCAGCAGCCCCGGACAGAGGGACTATGGCTACACCTTC. Its protein is CASSPGQRDYGYTF.

This clonotype occurred many times. The chain carries TRBV14 and TRBJ2-2; 9 bases are shared with TRBD2. V trimming: 2 bases; J trimming: 5 bases; junction bases outside the gene matches: 6. This CDR3 spans 16 amino acids. Germline lookup yields CDR1 SGHDN and CDR2 FVKESK. CDR3 in amino acids: CASSQLAGIGTGELFF. As DNA, the CDR3 is TGTGCCAGCAGCCAACTAGCGGGAATCGGAACCGGGGAGCTGTTTTTT.

The sample holds many counts of this clonotype. The chain carries TRBV30 and TRBJ1-5; TRBD1 is a possible D gene (6 bases). The germline CDR1 and CDR2 sequences are GTSNPN and SVGIG (reference sequence). With 1 base removed from V and 7 bases from J, the gap between germline ends came to 8 bases. This CDR3 spans 12 amino acids. This CDR3 reads CAWSGRGQPQHF. CDR3 bases: TGTGCCTGGAGTGGCAGGGGCCAGCCCCAGCATTTT.

The chain combines TRBV29-1 with TRBJ2-2; a possible D gene is TRBD2 (6 bases). From germline, CDR1 is SQVTM and CDR2 ANQGSEA. This CDR3 has 15 amino acids. Trimming cost V 6 bases and J 0 bases, with 14 bases left between them. The CDR3 DNA sequence: TGCAGCGTCGTCCCCGGACTAACGAACACCGGGGAGCTGTTTTTT. Encoded protein: CSVVPGLTNTGELFF.

This clonotype has a count of ten or more. CDR3 coding DNA: TGCAGTGCTAGCGACAGCTCTTCCTACAATGAGCAGTTCTTC. This translates into CSASDSSSYNEQFF. The chain combines TRBV20-1 with TRBJ2-1; D might be TRBD1 (5 bases). Germline CDR1 and CDR2: DFQATT and SNEGSKA (reference sequence). With 3 bases removed from V and 1 base from J, the gap between germline ends came to 10 bases. CDR3 length: 14 amino acids.

This sequence joins TRBV20-1 and TRBJ1-4, with D unclear. This CDR3 is built from 10 residues. V lost 3 bases to trimming and J lost 8 bases, with 4 bases between them. Germline values: CDR1 DFQATT, CDR2 SNEGSKA (reference sequence). CDR3 loop: CSASGEKLFF. As DNA, the CDR3 is TGCAGTGCTAGTGGAGAAAAACTGTTTTTT.